What follows are 18 T cell receptor beta chains derived from one specimen sequenced in a study of T cells in Graves' hyperthyroidism and ophthalmopathy. Researchers amplified the TCR beta CDR3 regions from RNA transcripts. HTBI primers were employed in a first-round RT-PCR of the TCR CDR3. TCRdb called the multiplex PCR reads again in MiXCR, with one record for every CDR3 protein. The sample consists of some 600,000 distinct CDR3 sequences, around 14% of them appearing once. Sequenced input: blood. The receptors here all came from a woman aged 25 to 39 with Graves' hyperthyroidism that later progressed to Graves' ophthalmopathy.

In this sample, this clonotype turned up many times. The rearrangement links TRBV6-2 or TRBV6-3 to TRBJ2-1, with 11 bases matching TRBD2. Germline assignment: CDR1 MNHEY and CDR2 SVGEGT. The V segment lost 7 bases and the J segment 6 bases; nucleotides outside the gene matches: 8. This CDR3 is built from 15 residues. The CDR3 DNA reads TGTGCCAGCACTACTAGCGGGAGCCCCGTCAATGAGCAGTTCTTC. This gives the protein CASTTSGSPVNEQFF.

This clonotype was detected many times. The chain has TRBV30 and TRBJ1-6; D is uncertain. The V end was cut by 2 bases, the J end by 0 bases, with 11 bases between. The germline CDR1 and CDR2 sequences are GTSNPN and SVGIG (reference sequence). The CDR3 length is 16 residues. CDR3 amino acids: CAWSPEVSSYNSPLHF. CDR3 in DNA: TGTGCCTGGAGTCCCGAGGTCAGCTCCTATAATTCACCCCTCCACTTT.

Remarks on this clonotype: A read error may be the cause here, since a much bigger clone is one base away. This chain connects TRBV7-2 to TRBJ1-1; TRBD1 matches at 8 bases. Germline lookup yields CDR1 SGHTA and CDR2 FQGNSA. This CDR3 comprises 14 residues. The CDR3 DNA reads TGTGCCAGCAGCTTAGTTCAGGGGGCTACTGAAGCTCTCTTT. It yields the protein CASSLVQGATEALF.

This clonotype was counted between two and nine times. This chain joins TRBV7-9 and TRBJ2-1; no reliable D call. V dropped 4 bases and J dropped 2 bases, with 12 bases sitting between them. Germline CDR1 SEHNR, CDR2 FQNEAQ (reference sequence). CDR3 length equals 15 residues. As DNA, the CDR3 is TGTGCCAGCAGCTGGGAACGCCTCGCCTACAATGAGCAGTTCTTC. Translating it yields CASSWERLAYNEQFF. Variable domain in full (rest from reference TRBV7-9 and TRBJ2-1): DTGVSQNPRHKITKRGQNVTFRCDPISEHNRLYWYRQTLGQGPEFLTYFQNEAQLEKSRLLSDRFSAERPKGSFSTLEIQRTEQGDSAMYLCASSWERLAYNEQFFGPGTRLTVL.

The chain joins TRBV7-3 to TRBJ2-5; 7 bases are shared with TRBD2. Unmatched junction bases numbered 3, after V lost 1 base and J lost 4 bases. Germline CDR1 reads SGHTA; CDR2 reads FQGTGA. There are 14 residues in the CDR3. Here the CDR3 DNA reads TGTGCCAGCAGCTTAAGCGGGAGCCGAGAGACCCAGTACTTC. Encoded protein: CASSLSGSRETQYF.

The V call is TRBV30, the J call TRBJ1-2; D perhaps matches TRBD1 (6 bases). The CDR3 extends over 13 amino acids. Trimming took off 2 bases at V and 8 bases at J, with 15 bases between the two ends. Germline CDR1 reads GTSNPN; CDR2 reads SVGIG (reference sequence). For the CDR3, the DNA is TGTGCCTGGAGTCCCGTACAGGGAAGCGGCTACACCTTC. Translation gives CAWSPVQGSGYTF.

Ten or more counts support this clonotype. The rearrangement joins TRBV20-1 to TRBJ2-1; 9 bases match TRBD2. Germline-derived CDR1 and CDR2 are DFQATT and SNEGSKA (reference sequence). Germline trimming cut 2 bases from V and 0 bases from J; bases unmatched to any gene: 11. The length of the CDR3 is 18 residues. CDR3 sequence (DNA): TGCAGTGCTAGATCCCTCCGACTAGCGGAGAGCTCCTACAATGAGCAGTTCTTC. Protein sequence: CSARSLRLAESSYNEQFF.

This chain uses TRBV27 with TRBJ2-7, with TRBD2 matching 12 bases. V lost 8 bases, J lost 1 base, and 9 bases stayed unmatched. Germline V CDR1 and CDR2: MNHEY, SMNVEV (reference sequence). The CDR3 spans 16 residues. The CDR3 nucleotides read TGTGCCAGCGGCGGACTAGCGGGAAAGTCTTCCTACGAGCAGTACTTC. Protein product: CASGGLAGKSSYEQYF.

This clonotype was detected only a few times. The chain couples TRBV27 to TRBJ1-5, with D possibly being TRBD1 (6 bases). V was cut by 6 bases and J by 0 bases, with 12 bases left in between. The CDR3 has 15 amino acids. The germline V gene has CDR1 MNHEY and CDR2 SMNVEV (reference sequence). The chain's CDR3 is CASRSTGYSNQPQHF. The CDR3, as DNA: TGTGCCAGCAGATCGACAGGCTATAGCAATCAGCCCCAGCATTTT.

This clonotype was detected many times. Compared with germline, one end of the junction differs, possibly owing to a read error. This chain uses TRBV5-1 with TRBJ2-3, with 10 bases matching TRBD1. This CDR3 is built from 14 residues. The germline V gene has CDR1 SGHRS and CDR2 YFSETQ. CDR3 DNA sequence: TGCGCCAGCACCTTGACAGGGGGCAGGGATACGCAGTATTTT. Translation: CASTLTGGRDTQYF.

This clonotype was observed many times. The chain joins TRBV5-6 to TRBJ1-2; D possibly corresponds to TRBD1 (5 bases). The CDR3 spans 14 residues. Trimming pared 6 bases from V and 1 base from J, leaving 13 bases between. The germline V gene encodes CDR1 SGHDT and CDR2 YYEEEE. CDR3 sequence: CASTGTPNNYGYTF. CDR3 DNA sequence: TGTGCCAGCACCGGGACGCCAAATAACTATGGCTACACCTTC.

This clonotype is a singleton in its sample. This may be a read error, as it is one base from a much larger clone. The CDR3 carries no conserved terminal phenylalanine or tryptophan, so it likely arises from a read error. V is TRBV6-2 or TRBV6-3 and J is TRBJ2-7; D tentatively reads TRBD1 or TRBD2 (5 bases each). Germline-derived CDR1 and CDR2 are MNHEY and SVGEGT. The CDR3 spans 14 residues. Trimming shortened V by 4 bases and J by 0 bases, and 10 bases separated the two germline ends. The CDR3 nucleotides read TGTGCCAGCAGTTCTGGGACGATCTCCTACGAGCAGTACCTC. Its protein product is CASSSGTISYEQYL.

A note on this clonotype: A much larger clone lies a single base off, so this may be a read error. The DNA for the CDR3 is TGTGCCACCAGTGACAGGGTCACCTACGAGCAGTGCTTC. It encodes CATSDRVTYEQCF. V and J are TRBV24-1 and TRBJ2-7; D may be TRBD1 (5 bases). CDR1 is KGHDR, CDR2 SFDVKD, per germline. The CDR3 runs 13 residues.

This chain links TRBV11-3 with TRBJ2-1; 14 bases match TRBD2. Trimming at V came to 5 bases and at J to 2 bases, leaving 14 bases not matched to a gene. Germline loops: CDR1 SGHNT, CDR2 YENEEA. There are 20 residues in the CDR3. CDR3 region: CASSARAGTSGSRAYNEQFF. The CDR3, as DNA: TGTGCCAGCAGCGCCCGGGCCGGGACTAGCGGGAGTCGCGCCTACAATGAGCAGTTCTTC.

This clonotype occurred many times. This sequence joins TRBV9 and TRBJ1-2; tentatively, D is TRBD1 (5 bases). CDR1 and CDR2 (germline): SGDLS, YYNGEE. With 3 bases removed from V and 8 bases from J, the gap between germline ends came to 14 bases. The CDR3 length is 13 residues. Here the CDR3 reads CASSEGSGSGYTF. The CDR3 DNA reads as TGTGCCAGCAGCGAGGGGTCCGGGAGCGGCTACACCTTC.

This clonotype was detected many times. The chain has TRBV6-1 and TRBJ2-3, with TRBD2 matching 14 bases. The J segment lost 5 bases and the V segment lost 5 bases, leaving 3 bases of the junction unmatched. Germline V CDR1 and CDR2: MNHNS, SASEGT. The CDR3 runs to 15 residues. In nucleotides, the CDR3 is TGTGCCAGCAGTTCCGGACTAGCGGGGGGAGATACGCAGTATTTT. Translating gives CASSSGLAGGDTQYF.

The V and J genes are TRBV12-3 or TRBV12-4 and TRBJ1-6; D call uncertain. V lost 5 bases, J lost 9 bases, and 17 bases lay in between. This CDR3 spans 15 amino acids. DNA for the CDR3: TGTGCCAGCAGTCACCGGCGCGGCTTAGGTTCACCCCTCCACTTT. Protein sequence: CASSHRRGLGSPLHF.

CDR3 nucleotide sequence: TGTGCCAGCAGCCAGAGGCCGGGAGATTCACCCCTCCACTTT. Protein product: CASSQRPGDSPLHF. V usage is TRBV16 and J usage is TRBJ1-6; D is undetermined. CDR3 size: 14 residues. Germline CDR1 KGHSY, CDR2 FQNENV. The ends were cut back, 3 bases at V and 8 bases at J, with 11 bases in the middle.